The 3 T cell receptor beta chains below come from one sample, sequenced in a study of T cell responses to AZD1222 COVID-19 vaccine (dated by TCRdb to about 2021). Read against the paper, the sample's time point label means: about 28 days (+/-7) after the second vaccine dose. The protocol used for the library was the immunoSEQ multiplex PCR assay. The immuneACCESS repertoire file appears here via TCRdb, limited to in-frame rearrangements. These files lack a portion of the clones; in checked studies, under half of the deficit traces to unresolved V genes, and the cause of the others is not known. This sample holds over 50,000 clones; 80% to 90% were observed only once. More than 14% of the sample is taken by the ten largest. This sample comprised peripheral blood, obtained 28 days after the second AZD1222 dose. Receptor source: an adult who received the AZD1222 COVID-19 vaccine.

V is TRBV15 and J is TRBJ2-5; D unresolved. V lost 0 bases to trimming and J lost 0 bases, with 5 bases between them. Germline V gene sequence: CDR1 LNHNV, CDR2 YYDKDF (reference sequence). This CDR3 region has 14 residues. The DNA of the CDR3 is TGTGCCACCAGCAGAGATCTAAACCAAGAGACCCAGTACTTC. Residues: CATSRDLNQETQYF.

This chain links TRBV2 with TRBJ2-1, with 8 bases fitting TRBD2. Unmatched junction bases numbered 13, after V lost 2 bases and J lost 7 bases. Germline CDR1 reads SNHLY; CDR2 reads FYNNEI. This CDR3 has 17 amino acids. The CDR3 is CASSELAGGYTGNEQFF. CDR3 DNA: TGTGCCAGCAGTGAACTTGCGGGAGGCTACACGGGAAATGAGCAGTTCTTC.

The chain carries TRBV19 and TRBJ1-5; D call uncertain. The CDR3 extends over 16 amino acids. Germline assignment: CDR1 LNHDA and CDR2 SQIVND (reference sequence). V lost 8 bases and J lost 4, with 21 bases in between. Here the CDR3 reads CASLSRQGVGNQPQHF. In DNA, the CDR3 is TGTGCCAGTTTGTCGCGCCAAGGCGTGGGGAATCAGCCCCAGCATTTT.